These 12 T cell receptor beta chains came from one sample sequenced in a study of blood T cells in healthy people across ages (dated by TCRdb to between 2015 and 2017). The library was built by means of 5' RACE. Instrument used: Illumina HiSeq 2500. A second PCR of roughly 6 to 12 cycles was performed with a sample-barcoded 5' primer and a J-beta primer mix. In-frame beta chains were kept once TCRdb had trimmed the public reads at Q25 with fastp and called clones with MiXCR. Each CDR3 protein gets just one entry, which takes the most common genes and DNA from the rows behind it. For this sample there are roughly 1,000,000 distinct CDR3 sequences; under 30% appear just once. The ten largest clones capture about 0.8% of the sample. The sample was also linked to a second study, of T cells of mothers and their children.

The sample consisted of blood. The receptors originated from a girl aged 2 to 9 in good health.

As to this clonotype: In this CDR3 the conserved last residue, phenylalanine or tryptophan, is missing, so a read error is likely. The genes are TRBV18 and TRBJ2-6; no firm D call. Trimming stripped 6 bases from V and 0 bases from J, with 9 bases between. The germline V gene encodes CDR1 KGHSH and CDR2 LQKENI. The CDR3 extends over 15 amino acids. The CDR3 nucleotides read TGTGCCAGCTCGGCGACGGACTCTGGGGCCAACGTCCTGACTCTC. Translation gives CASSATDSGANVLTL.

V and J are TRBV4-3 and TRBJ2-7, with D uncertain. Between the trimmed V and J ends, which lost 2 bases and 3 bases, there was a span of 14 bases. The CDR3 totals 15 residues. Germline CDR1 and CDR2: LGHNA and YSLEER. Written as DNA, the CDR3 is TGCGCCAGCAGCCAATCAATAGCACATTACTACGAGCAGTACTTC. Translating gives CASSQSIAHYYEQYF.

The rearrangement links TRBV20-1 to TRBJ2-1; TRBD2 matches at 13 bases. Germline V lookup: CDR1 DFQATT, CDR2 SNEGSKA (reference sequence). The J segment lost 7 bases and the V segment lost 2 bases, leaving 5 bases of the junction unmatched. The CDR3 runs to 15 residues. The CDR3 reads CSARWTSGRGNEQFF. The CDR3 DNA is TGCAGTGCTAGATGGACTAGCGGGAGAGGAAATGAGCAGTTCTTC.

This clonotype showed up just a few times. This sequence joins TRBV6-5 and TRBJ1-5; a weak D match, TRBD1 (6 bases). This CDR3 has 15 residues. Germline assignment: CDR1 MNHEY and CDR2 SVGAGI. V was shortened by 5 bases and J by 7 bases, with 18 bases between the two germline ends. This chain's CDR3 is CASSPVGGAGQPQHF. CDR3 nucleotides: TGTGCCAGCAGTCCCGTCGGGGGGGCAGGACAGCCCCAGCATTTT.

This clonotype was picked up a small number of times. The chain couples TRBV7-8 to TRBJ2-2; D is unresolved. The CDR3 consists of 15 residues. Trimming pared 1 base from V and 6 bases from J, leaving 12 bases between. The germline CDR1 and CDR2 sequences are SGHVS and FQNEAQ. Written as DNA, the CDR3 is TGTGCCAGCAGCTTAGGGCGATCCGTCCCCGGGGAGCTGTTTTTT. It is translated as CASSLGRSVPGELFF.

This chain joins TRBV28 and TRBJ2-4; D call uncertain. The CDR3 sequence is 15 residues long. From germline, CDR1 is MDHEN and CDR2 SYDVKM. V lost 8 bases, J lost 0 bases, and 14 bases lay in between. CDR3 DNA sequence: TGTGCCAGCGAGTCGGGTAGTCTAGCCAAAAACATTCAGTACTTC. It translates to CASESGSLAKNIQYF.

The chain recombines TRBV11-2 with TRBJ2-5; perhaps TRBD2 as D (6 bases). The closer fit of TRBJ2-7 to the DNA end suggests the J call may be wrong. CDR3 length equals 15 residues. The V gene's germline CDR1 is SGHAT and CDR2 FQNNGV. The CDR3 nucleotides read TGTGCCAGCAGCTTAACCGGGACTCCGTCCTACGAGCAGTACTTC. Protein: CASSLTGTPSYEQYF.

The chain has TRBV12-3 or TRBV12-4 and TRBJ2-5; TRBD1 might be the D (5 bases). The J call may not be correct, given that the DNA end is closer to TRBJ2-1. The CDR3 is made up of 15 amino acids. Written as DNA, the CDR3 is TGTGCCAGCAGTACCGTAGAGCCAGGGTACAATGAGCAGTTCTTC. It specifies CASSTVEPGYNEQFF.

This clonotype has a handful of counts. CDR3 protein: CSAVSGTYEQYF. CDR3 nucleotide sequence: TGCAGTGCGGTTAGCGGGACCTACGAGCAGTACTTC. V gene TRBV20-1 combines with J gene TRBJ2-7; 8 bases match TRBD2. The CDR3 length is 12 residues. V was clipped by 6 bases and J by 2 bases; unmatched bases: 3. Looked up from germline, CDR1 is DFQATT and CDR2 is SNEGSKA (reference sequence).

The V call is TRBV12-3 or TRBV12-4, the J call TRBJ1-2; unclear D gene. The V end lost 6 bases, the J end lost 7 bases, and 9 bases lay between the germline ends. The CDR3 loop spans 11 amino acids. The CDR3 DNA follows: TGTGCCAGCAGCGGGCAAATTGGCTACACCTTC. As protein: CASSGQIGYTF.

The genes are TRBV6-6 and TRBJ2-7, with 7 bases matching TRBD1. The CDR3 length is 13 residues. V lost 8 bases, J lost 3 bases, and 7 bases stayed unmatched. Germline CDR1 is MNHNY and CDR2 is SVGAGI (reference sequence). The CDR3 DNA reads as TGTGCCAGCTCTCCCACAGGGGTCTACGAGCAGTACTTC. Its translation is CASSPTGVYEQYF.

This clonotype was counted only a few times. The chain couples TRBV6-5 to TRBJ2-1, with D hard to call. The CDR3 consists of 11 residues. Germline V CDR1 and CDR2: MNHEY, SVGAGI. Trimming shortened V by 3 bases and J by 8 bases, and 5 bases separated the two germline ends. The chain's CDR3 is CASSYFDEQFF. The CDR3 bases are TGTGCCAGCAGTTATTTCGATGAGCAGTTCTTC.